This T cell receptor (beta chain) is from a study of identical twins (dated by TCRdb to 2016 to 2018). Looking at the study overall: The study deep-sequenced TCR alpha and beta repertoires from monozygotic twins, unrelated adults of various ages and cord blood to test whether fetal clonotypes persist. Replicate twin experiments were performed at different times using different library preparation protocols to rule out contamination. What the research found in general, with its limitations: Out-of-frame TCR alpha sequences shared between twins showed an excess of low generation-probability sequences compared with coincidental sharing between unrelated individuals. Excess twin sharing in beta out-of-frame sequences was weaker because fewer shared sequences lowered the signal-to-noise ratio. Because the same donors could not be followed over many years, the conclusions relied on cross-sectional statistical analysis. In monozygotic twins, recombination models systematically underestimated out-of-frame TCR alpha sharing, but the models matched the sharing seen between unrelated individuals. Zero-insertion analyses could be partly confounded by invariant T cells such as MAIT and iNKT, although diverse VJ usage argued against such confounding for most clonotypes. Fewer insertions were carried by abundant cord blood beta clonotypes, a similar but weaker trend appeared in young adult naive repertoires, and no such trend appeared in memory repertoires.

In this sample, this clonotype turned up a few times. Its antigen is still unknown. Per-nucleotide qualities are absent, and no much larger clonotype sits a single base away. Libraries were made using 5' RACE. Sequencing used an Illumina HiSeq 2000. Template switching added a universal primer binding site, and the final cDNA carried a unique molecular identifier that allowed TCR cDNA molecules to be counted accurately. Specific primers in the conserved constant-segment region were used to synthesize first-strand cDNA for TCR alpha and beta chains. Each cDNA library was double barcoded, with a SMART-Mk sample barcode plus Illumina barcodes, to control for contamination. TruSeq adapter sequences along with Illumina sample barcodes were introduced in two successive PCR steps. The Illumina HiSeq platform was used with custom primers to sequence TCR alpha and beta cDNA libraries. As for the authors' bioinformatics: MiGEC processed the raw reads to extract unique molecular identifiers, while MiXCR was used to determine the CDR3 positions. For each individual, recombination models were inferred using an EM algorithm with the repgenHMM and IGoR tools. The analysis of shared clonotypes was done with the tcR package in R, with sharing normalized by the product of cloneset sizes. To study raw recombination free of thymic and clonal selection effects, out-of-frame nonproductive sequences were analyzed. TCRdb reprocessed the public reads (quality trimming at Q25 with fastp, clone calling with MiXCR) and kept in-frame beta chains. One record per CDR3 amino acid sequence lists the most common genes and DNA. It is TCRdb's table, rather than the study itself, that gives the V and J calls and clone size. For this sample there are 550,000 to 800,000 distinct CDR3 sequences; 7.1% appear just once. Roughly 1.5% of the sample lies in the top ten.

Every donor was a healthy Caucasian. The twin cohort comprised three pairs of female monozygotic twins, all aged roughly 18 to 29 years. Peripheral blood mononuclear cells were the source from which RNA for the TCR libraries was isolated. CDR1 and CDR2 are drawn from the germline V gene: MGHRA, YSYEKL. V trim: 2 bases; J trim: 3 bases; unmatched bases: 6. Including cysteine and valine, the CDR3 has 15 amino acids. The sequence is cut down to CDR3 DNA, 45 bases in frame from base 1. These data were likewise used in another study, on yellow fever vaccine responses in identical twins. According to the second study: The T cell response to vaccination in identical twins was reported by the authors to appear partly convergent and partly personalized. The study precisely tracked vaccine-responding T cell clones in identical twins.

The chain joins TRBV4-1 to TRBJ2-7, with 8 central nucleotides matching TRBD1. What was sequenced was PBMCs. The TCR originated in a woman under 30 in good health. The DNA sequence is as follows: TGCGCCAGCAGCCAAAGGCAGGGGGCTTTCTACGAGCAGTACGTC. It translates as CASSQRQGAFYEQYV.